The rows below give T cell receptor beta chains drawn from one sample of a study of blood T cell repertoires in COVID-19. The data were produced by immunoSEQ multiplex PCR, yet TCRdb's version contains in-frame clones alone and is incomplete. Of some 350,000 clones in the sample, approximately 90% were seen once. What was sequenced was PBMCs or T cells enriched from blood (not recorded which). These receptors originate from a man younger than 30 who had recovered from COVID-19. Both conserved end residues are part of each CDR3. Each record gives: CDR3 length, clone size, D gene, J gene, V gene, CDR3 protein, CDR3 DNA. A D gene is named only where the DNA matches it firmly. Part of the rows lack a size; the others show once, few, many or a class for expanded clones.

14 - - TRBJ1-1 TRBV7-9 CASSSRLRNTEAFF TGTGCCAGCAGTAGTCGACTTCGGAACACTGAAGCTTTCTTT
15 - - TRBJ1-3 TRBV3-1/TRBV3-2 CASSQNRESGNTIYF TGTGCCAGCAGCCAAAACAGGGAGTCTGGAAACACCATATATTTT
14 - - TRBJ2-1 TRBV7-6 CASSAGLPGNEQFF TGTGCCAGCAGCGCGGGACTCCCGGGTAATGAGCAGTTCTTC
15 - TRBD2 TRBJ2-7 TRBV3-1/TRBV3-2 CASSQGASGAYEQYF TGTGCCAGCAGCCAAGGGGCTAGCGGGGCCTACGAGCAGTACTTC
15 - TRBD1 TRBJ2-3 TRBV5-1 CATNSGTGEVDTQYF TGCGCCACCAATTCCGGGACAGGGGAAGTGGATACGCAGTATTTT
15 - - TRBJ1-5 TRBV6-5 CASNTDQYSNQPQHF TGTGCCAGCAATACAGATCAATATAGCAATCAGCCCCAGCATTTT
13 - - TRBJ2-7 TRBV12-3/TRBV12-4 CASSVQETYEQYF TGTGCCAGCAGCGTTCAAGAGACCTACGAGCAGTACTTC
15 - - TRBJ2-3 TRBV4-3 CASSQDPLDRGTQYF TGCGCCAGCAGCCAAGATCCACTAGACCGGGGTACGCAGTATTTT
12 - - TRBJ1-5 TRBV30 CAWSDRNQPQHF TGTGCCTGGAGTGACAGAAATCAGCCCCAGCATTTT
13 - - TRBJ2-7 TRBV6-5 CASSYSGSYEQYF TGTGCCAGCAGTTACTCCGGTTCCTACGAGCAGTACTTC
13 - - TRBJ2-3 TRBV29-1 CSVVAGRTDTQYF TGCAGCGTTGTAGCAGGGCGTACAGATACGCAGTATTTT
13 - - TRBJ1-5 TRBV12-5 CASGQGSNQPQHF TGTGCTAGTGGACAGGGCAGCAATCAGCCCCAGCATTTT
11 - - TRBJ2-7 TRBV3-1/TRBV3-2 CASSPGPEQYF TGTGCCAGCAGCCCAGGGCCCGAGCAGTACTTC
15 - TRBD1 TRBJ1-3 TRBV7-9 CASSQPGQGGNTIYF TGTGCCAGCAGCCAGCCGGGACAGGGAGGAAACACCATATATTTT
17 - - TRBJ1-5 TRBV6-2/TRBV6-3 CASSYTTGRGGNQPQHF TGTGCCAGCAGTTACACGACCGGTCGGGGGGGCAATCAGCCCCAGCATTTT
15 - - TRBJ1-4 TRBV7-9 CASSPPGWINEKLFF TGTGCCAGCAGCCCTCCGGGATGGATTAATGAAAAACTGTTTTTT
14 - - TRBJ2-7 TRBV20-1 CSASLPFGEYEQYF TGCAGTGCTAGTTTACCCTTCGGGGAGTACGAGCAGTACTTC
15 - TRBD2 TRBJ2-1 TRBV7-2 CASSFQLAGANEQFF TGTGCCAGCAGCTTTCAACTAGCGGGGGCCAATGAGCAGTTCTTC
14 - TRBD1 TRBJ1-1 TRBV18 CASSPTDRGTEAFF TGTGCCAGCTCACCCACAGACAGGGGCACTGAAGCTTTCTTT
16 - - TRBJ2-7 TRBV5-4 CASSFLPEQGTHEQYF TGTGCCAGCAGCTTCCTGCCGGAACAGGGTACCCACGAGCAGTACTTC
14 - TRBD2 TRBJ2-5 TRBV6-2/TRBV6-3 CASSYSAGRETQYF TGTGCCAGCAGTTACTCAGCGGGGCGAGAGACCCAGTACTTC
17 - TRBD1 TRBJ2-7 TRBV5-8 CASSHYDRGLRTYEQYF TGTGCCAGCAGCCACTACGACAGGGGGTTGCGAACCTACGAGCAGTACTTC
14 - TRBD1 TRBJ1-2 TRBV19 CASSTLRDRVGYTF TGTGCCAGTAGTACCCTCCGGGACAGGGTTGGCTACACCTTC
14 - - TRBJ1-1 TRBV5-6 CASSLAPGNTEAFF TGTGCCAGCAGCTTGGCGCCGGGGAACACTGAAGCTTTCTTT
12 - - TRBJ1-1 TRBV27 CASSGLGFEAFF TGTGCCAGCAGCGGACTTGGCTTTGAAGCTTTCTTT
14 - - TRBJ1-6 TRBV7-9 CASSPGGTELPLHF TGTGCCAGCAGCCCGGGGGGGACTGAATTGCCCCTCCACTTT
14 - TRBD2 TRBJ2-2 TRBV30 CARGLAGVGGELFF TGTGCCCGGGGGCTAGCGGGAGTGGGCGGGGAGCTGTTTTTT
12 - - TRBJ1-2 TRBV5-8 CASSLGRYGYTF TGTGCCAGCAGCTTGGGGCGGTATGGCTACACCTTC
16 - TRBD2 TRBJ2-1 TRBV10-1 CASSGWGSGRWHEQFF TGCGCCAGCAGTGGCTGGGGTAGCGGGAGGTGGCATGAGCAGTTCTTC
15 - - TRBJ2-5 TRBV21-1 CASSAPTRSQETQYF TGTGCCAGCAGCGCACCGACTAGAAGCCAAGAGACCCAGTACTTC
14 once - TRBJ1-1 TRBV19 CASRTGGSGTEAFF TGTGCCAGTAGGACCGGGGGTTCTGGCACTGAAGCTTTCTTT
14 - TRBD1 TRBJ1-2 TRBV6-2/TRBV6-3 CASSPGQLSYGYTF TGTGCCAGCAGCCCGGGACAGCTGTCCTATGGCTACACCTTC
14 - TRBD2 TRBJ2-7 TRBV5-1 CASSATSGSYEQYF TGCGCCAGCAGCGCCACTAGCGGTTCCTACGAGCAGTACTTC
14 - TRBD1 TRBJ1-1 TRBV11-2 CASSLAGTGTEAFF TGTGCCAGCAGCTTAGCCGGGACAGGGACTGAAGCTTTCTTT
15 - TRBD1 TRBJ2-7 TRBV2 CASSPGQGPSYEQYF TGTGCCAGCAGTCCGGGACAGGGGCCCTCCTACGAGCAGTACTTC
14 - - TRBJ2-1 TRBV11-2 CASSPGVGDNEQFF TGTGCCAGCAGCCCGGGGGTCGGGGACAATGAGCAGTTCTTC
12 - - TRBJ1-2 TRBV2 CASIQSNYGYTF TGTGCCAGCATCCAGTCTAACTATGGCTACACCTTC
15 - TRBD1 TRBJ2-2 TRBV28 CASSWDRANTGELFF TGTGCCAGCAGTTGGGACAGGGCGAACACCGGGGAGCTGTTTTTT
16 - TRBD1 TRBJ1-6 TRBV25-1 CASSETRTGGTSPLHF TGTGCCAGCAGTGAAACTAGGACAGGGGGAACATCGCCCCTCCACTTT
16 few - TRBJ1-3 TRBV6-1 CASSERPSAISNTIYF TGTGCCAGCAGTGAACGCCCCTCCGCTATTTCTAACACCATATATTTT
17 - TRBD2 TRBJ2-2 TRBV11-2 CASSLDTERGRTGELFF TGTGCCAGCAGCTTAGATACGGAGCGGGGCAGGACCGGGGAGCTGTTTTTT
12 - - TRBJ2-7 TRBV3-1/TRBV3-2 CASSHSQAEQYF TGTGCCAGCAGCCATAGCCAAGCGGAGCAGTACTTC
13 - - TRBJ1-3 TRBV7-9 CASTSPSGNTIYF TGTGCCAGCACCTCTCCTTCTGGAAACACCATATATTTT
13 - TRBD1 TRBJ1-5 TRBV7-2 CASSPQGHQPQHF TGTGCCAGCAGCCCACAGGGGCATCAGCCCCAGCATTTT
15 - TRBD2 TRBJ2-4 TRBV3-1/TRBV3-2 CASSQETSGKNIQYF TGTGCCAGCAGCCAAGAGACTAGCGGGAAAAACATTCAGTACTTC
17 - - TRBJ1-3 TRBV11-2 CASSLVTGGSSGNTIYF TGTGCCAGCAGCTTAGTAACAGGAGGGAGCTCTGGAAACACCATATATTTT